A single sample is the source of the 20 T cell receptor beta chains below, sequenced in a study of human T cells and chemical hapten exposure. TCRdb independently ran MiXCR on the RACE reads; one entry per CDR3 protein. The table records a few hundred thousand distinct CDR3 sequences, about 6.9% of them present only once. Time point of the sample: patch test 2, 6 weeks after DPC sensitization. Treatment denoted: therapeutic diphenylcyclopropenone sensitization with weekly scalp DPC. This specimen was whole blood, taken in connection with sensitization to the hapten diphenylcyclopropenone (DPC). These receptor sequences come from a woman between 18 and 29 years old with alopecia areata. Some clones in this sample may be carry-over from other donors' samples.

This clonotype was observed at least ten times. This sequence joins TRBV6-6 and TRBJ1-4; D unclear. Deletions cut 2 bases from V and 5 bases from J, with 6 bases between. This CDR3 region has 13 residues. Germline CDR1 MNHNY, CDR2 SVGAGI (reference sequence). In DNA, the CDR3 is TGTGCCAGCAGTTACGCTGCAAATGAAAAACTGTTTTTT. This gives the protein CASSYAANEKLFF.

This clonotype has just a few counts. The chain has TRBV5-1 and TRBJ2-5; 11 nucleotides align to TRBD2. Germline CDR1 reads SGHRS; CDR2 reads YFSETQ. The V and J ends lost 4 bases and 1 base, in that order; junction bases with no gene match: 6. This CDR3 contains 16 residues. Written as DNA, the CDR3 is TGCGCCAGCAGCGGACTAGCGGGCACGGGCCAAGAGACCCAGTACTTC. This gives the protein CASSGLAGTGQETQYF.

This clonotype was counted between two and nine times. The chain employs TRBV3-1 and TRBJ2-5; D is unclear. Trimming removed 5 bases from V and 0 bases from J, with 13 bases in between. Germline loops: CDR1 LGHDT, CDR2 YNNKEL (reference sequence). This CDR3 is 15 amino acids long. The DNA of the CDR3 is TGTGCCAGCAGCACTACAACAAGTTACCAAGAGACCCAGTACTTC. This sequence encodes CASSTTTSYQETQYF.

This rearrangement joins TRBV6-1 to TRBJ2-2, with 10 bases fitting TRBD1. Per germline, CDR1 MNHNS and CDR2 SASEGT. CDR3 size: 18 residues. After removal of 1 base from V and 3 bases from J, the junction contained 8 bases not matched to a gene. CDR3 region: CASSEGTGQGRYTGELFF. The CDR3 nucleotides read TGTGCCAGCAGTGAAGGAACGGGACAGGGGAGATACACCGGGGAGCTGTTTTTT.

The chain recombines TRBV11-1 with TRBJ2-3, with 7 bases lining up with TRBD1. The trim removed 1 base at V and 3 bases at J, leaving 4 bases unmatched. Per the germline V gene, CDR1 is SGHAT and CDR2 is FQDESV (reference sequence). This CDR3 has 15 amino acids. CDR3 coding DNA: TGTGCCAGCAGCTTAGGAACAGGGGATACAGATACGCAGTATTTT. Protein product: CASSLGTGDTDTQYF.

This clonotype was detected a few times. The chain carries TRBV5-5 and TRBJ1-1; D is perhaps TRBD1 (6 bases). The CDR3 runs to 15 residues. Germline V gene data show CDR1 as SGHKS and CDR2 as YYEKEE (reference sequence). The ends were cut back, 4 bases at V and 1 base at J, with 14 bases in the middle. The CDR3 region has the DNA TGTGCCAGCAGCACACTACAGGGCCGGAACACTGAAGCTTTCTTT. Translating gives CASSTLQGRNTEAFF.

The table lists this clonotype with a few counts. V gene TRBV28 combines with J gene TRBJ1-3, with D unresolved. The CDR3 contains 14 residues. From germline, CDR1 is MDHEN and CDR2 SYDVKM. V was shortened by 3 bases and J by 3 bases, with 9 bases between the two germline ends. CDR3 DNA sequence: TGTGCCAGCAGTTTTAAGGGTTTTGGAAACACCATATATTTT. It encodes CASSFKGFGNTIYF.

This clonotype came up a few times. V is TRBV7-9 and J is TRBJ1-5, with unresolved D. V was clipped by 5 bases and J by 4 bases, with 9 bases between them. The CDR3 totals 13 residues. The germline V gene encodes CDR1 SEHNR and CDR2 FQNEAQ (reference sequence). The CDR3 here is CASSRIPNQPQHF. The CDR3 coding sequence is TGTGCCAGCAGCCGGATTCCGAATCAGCCCCAGCATTTT. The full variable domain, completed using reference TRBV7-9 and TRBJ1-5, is DTGVSQNPRHKITKRGQNVTFRCDPISEHNRLYWYRQTLGQGPEFLTYFQNEAQLEKSRLLSDRFSAERPKGSFSTLEIQRTEQGDSAMYLCASSRIPNQPQHFGDGTRLSIL.

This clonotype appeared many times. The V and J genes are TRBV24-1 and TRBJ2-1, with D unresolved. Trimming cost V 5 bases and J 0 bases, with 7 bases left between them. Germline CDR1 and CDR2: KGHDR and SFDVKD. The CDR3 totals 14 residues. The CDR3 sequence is CATSGVSSYNEQFF. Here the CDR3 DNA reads TGTGCCACCAGTGGAGTCAGCTCCTACAATGAGCAGTTCTTC.

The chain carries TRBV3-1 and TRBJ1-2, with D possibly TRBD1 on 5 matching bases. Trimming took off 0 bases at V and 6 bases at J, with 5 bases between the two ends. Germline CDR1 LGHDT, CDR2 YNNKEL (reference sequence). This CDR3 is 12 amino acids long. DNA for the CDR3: TGTGCCAGCAGCCAAGAGACAGATGGCTACACCTTC. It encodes CASSQETDGYTF.

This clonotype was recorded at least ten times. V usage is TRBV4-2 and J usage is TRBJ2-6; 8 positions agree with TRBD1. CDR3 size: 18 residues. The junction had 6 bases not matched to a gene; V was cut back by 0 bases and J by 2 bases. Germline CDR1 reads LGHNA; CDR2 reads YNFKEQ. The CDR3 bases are TGTGCCAGCAGCCAAGATCCGACAGGGGTGCCTGGGGCCAACGTCCTGACTTTC. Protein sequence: CASSQDPTGVPGANVLTF.

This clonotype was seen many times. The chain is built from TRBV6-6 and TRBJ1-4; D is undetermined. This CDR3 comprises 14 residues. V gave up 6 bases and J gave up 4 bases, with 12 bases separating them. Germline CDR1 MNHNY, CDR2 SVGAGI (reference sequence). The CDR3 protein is CASSPRSVNEKLFF. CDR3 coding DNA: TGTGCCAGCAGCCCCCGGTCTGTTAATGAAAAACTGTTTTTT.

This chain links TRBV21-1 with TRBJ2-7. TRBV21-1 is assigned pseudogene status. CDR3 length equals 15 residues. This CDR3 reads CASTKKKTSSYEQYF. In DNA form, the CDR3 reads TGTGCCAGCACCAAGAAGAAGACGTCTTCCTACGAGCAGTACTTC.

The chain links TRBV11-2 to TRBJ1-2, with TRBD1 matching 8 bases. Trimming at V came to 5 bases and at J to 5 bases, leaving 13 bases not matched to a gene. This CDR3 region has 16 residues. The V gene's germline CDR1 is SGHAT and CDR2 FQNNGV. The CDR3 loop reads CASSHHRTGKIYGYTF. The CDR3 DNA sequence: TGTGCCAGCAGCCACCACCGGACAGGGAAAATATATGGCTACACCTTC.

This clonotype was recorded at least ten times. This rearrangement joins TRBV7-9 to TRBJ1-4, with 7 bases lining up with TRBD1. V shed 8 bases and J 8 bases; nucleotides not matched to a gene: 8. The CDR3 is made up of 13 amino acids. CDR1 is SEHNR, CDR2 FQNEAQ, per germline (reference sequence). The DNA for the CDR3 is TGTGCCAGCCAAGAGGGGGCCCGAGAAAAACTGTTTTTT. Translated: CASQEGAREKLFF.

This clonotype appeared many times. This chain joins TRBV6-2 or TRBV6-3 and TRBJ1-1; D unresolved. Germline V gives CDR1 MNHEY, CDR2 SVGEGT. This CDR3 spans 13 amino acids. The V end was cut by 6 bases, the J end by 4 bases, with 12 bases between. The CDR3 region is CASRSPPGTEAFF. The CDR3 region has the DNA TGTGCCAGCAGGTCGCCCCCGGGCACTGAAGCTTTCTTT.

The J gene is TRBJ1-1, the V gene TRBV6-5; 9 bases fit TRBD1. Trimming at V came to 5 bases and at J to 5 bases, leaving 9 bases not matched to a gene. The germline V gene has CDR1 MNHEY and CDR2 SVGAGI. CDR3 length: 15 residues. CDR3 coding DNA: TGTGCCAGCAGTAGGTCAGACAGGGGGAATACTGAAGCTTTCTTT. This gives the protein CASSRSDRGNTEAFF.

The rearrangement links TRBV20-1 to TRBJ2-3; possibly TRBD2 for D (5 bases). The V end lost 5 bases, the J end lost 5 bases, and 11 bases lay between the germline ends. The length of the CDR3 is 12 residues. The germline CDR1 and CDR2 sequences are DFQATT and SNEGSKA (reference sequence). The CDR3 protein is CSAPYGRDTQYF. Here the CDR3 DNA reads TGCAGTGCTCCCTATGGGAGAGATACGCAGTATTTT.

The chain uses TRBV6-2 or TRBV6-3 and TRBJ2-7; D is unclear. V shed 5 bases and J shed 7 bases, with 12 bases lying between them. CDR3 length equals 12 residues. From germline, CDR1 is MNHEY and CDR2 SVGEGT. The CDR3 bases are TGTGCCAGCAGTCCCCATACAAGGGAGCAGTACTTC. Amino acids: CASSPHTREQYF.

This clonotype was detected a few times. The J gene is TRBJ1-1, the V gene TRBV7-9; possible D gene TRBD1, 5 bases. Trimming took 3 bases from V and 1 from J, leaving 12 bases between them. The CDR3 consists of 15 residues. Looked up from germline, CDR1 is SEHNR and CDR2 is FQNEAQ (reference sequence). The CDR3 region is CASSFAGTSNTEAFF. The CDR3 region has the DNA TGTGCCAGCAGCTTTGCGGGGACCTCGAACACTGAAGCTTTCTTT.